The rows below give T cell receptor beta chains drawn from one sample of a study of human T cells and chemical hapten exposure. TCRdb ran MiXCR on the RACE reads and lists one entry per CDR3 protein. The sample carries 85,000 to 100,000 distinct CDR3 sequences, around 12% recorded once. The source material was whole blood, sampled in connection with sensitization to the hapten diphenylcyclopropenone (DPC). Receptor source: a woman in her thirties or forties with alopecia areata. Some clones in this sample may be carry-over from other donors' samples. CDR3s include the opening cysteine and the closing phenylalanine or tryptophan. D genes are given only for firm matches. Clone size is not always given. Where it is, it says once, few, many or a class for expanded clones.

d_gene: -; j_gene: TRBJ1-3; v_gene: TRBV28; abundance: -; CDR3nt: TGTGCCAGCAGTTTAGCGGTCTCATACTCTGGAAACACCATATATTTT; CDR3aa: CASSLAVSYSGNTIYF
d_gene: -; j_gene: TRBJ2-5; v_gene: TRBV11-1; abundance: -; CDR3nt: TGTGCCAGCAGTAGCAGCAGGCTCGGGGAGACCCAGTACTTC; CDR3aa: CASSSSRLGETQYF
d_gene: -; j_gene: TRBJ1-4; v_gene: TRBV2; abundance: -; CDR3nt: TGTGCCATCACAGATCTAACTAATGAAAAACTGTTTTTT; CDR3aa: CAITDLTNEKLFF
d_gene: -; j_gene: TRBJ2-2; v_gene: TRBV29-1; abundance: many; CDR3nt: TGCAGCGTTGTCCAGGGGATCAACACCGGGGAGCTGTTTTTT; CDR3aa: CSVVQGINTGELFF
d_gene: -; j_gene: TRBJ1-5; v_gene: TRBV19; abundance: few; CDR3nt: TGTGCCAGTAGTCTCCTGGGGAATCAGCCCCAGCATTTT; CDR3aa: CASSLLGNQPQHF
d_gene: -; j_gene: TRBJ1-1; v_gene: TRBV7-9; abundance: -; CDR3nt: TGTGCCAGCAGCTTGTGGGGGGGCACTGAAGCTTTCTTT; CDR3aa: CASSLWGGTEAFF
d_gene: -; j_gene: TRBJ1-4; v_gene: TRBV20-1; abundance: few; CDR3nt: TGCAGTGCTAGAGCCACATCCTCTTGGGAAAAACTGTTTTTT; CDR3aa: CSARATSSWEKLFF
d_gene: -; j_gene: TRBJ1-2; v_gene: TRBV5-1; abundance: -; CDR3nt: TGCGCCAGCAGCTTGGAGGGCCCGAACTATGGCTACACCTTC; CDR3aa: CASSLEGPNYGYTF
d_gene: -; j_gene: TRBJ1-2; v_gene: TRBV5-1; abundance: few; CDR3nt: TGCGCCAGCAGCTTGGAACAGGGCAAATATGGCTACACCTTC; CDR3aa: CASSLEQGKYGYTF
d_gene: -; j_gene: TRBJ2-7; v_gene: TRBV9; abundance: -; CDR3nt: TGTGCCAGCAGCGTAGACGGGAAGGGGAGAGAGATTAAGTTC; CDR3aa: CASSVDGKGREIKF
d_gene: -; j_gene: TRBJ1-3; v_gene: TRBV2; abundance: few; CDR3nt: TGTGCCAGCAGTCGGGATCAATTCGGAAACACCATATATTTT; CDR3aa: CASSRDQFGNTIYF
d_gene: TRBD1; j_gene: TRBJ1-5; v_gene: TRBV10-3; abundance: -; CDR3nt: TGTGCCAGCGGGACAGGGAAAAGCAATCAGCCCCAGCATTTT; CDR3aa: CASGTGKSNQPQHF
d_gene: -; j_gene: TRBJ2-5; v_gene: TRBV7-8; abundance: -; CDR3nt: TGTGCCAGCAGCTTGTCCGGCAAAGAGACCCAGTACTTC; CDR3aa: CASSLSGKETQYF
d_gene: TRBD2; j_gene: TRBJ2-7; v_gene: TRBV11-1; abundance: few; CDR3nt: TGTGCCAGCAGCTTAGAGAAGGGACTAGCATCGCAGTACTTC; CDR3aa: CASSLEKGLASQYF
d_gene: -; j_gene: TRBJ2-7; v_gene: TRBV3-1; abundance: few; CDR3nt: TGTGCCAGCAGCCAAGACGACCGCGCCTCGCAGTACTTC; CDR3aa: CASSQDDRASQYF
d_gene: TRBD1; j_gene: TRBJ1-5; v_gene: TRBV7-2; abundance: few; CDR3nt: TGTGCCAGCAGCTCTACAGGGGGCGAGGCCCAGCATTTT; CDR3aa: CASSSTGGEAQHF
d_gene: -; j_gene: TRBJ1-2; v_gene: TRBV21-1; abundance: few; CDR3nt: TGTGCCAGCAGCAAAAAAGGACAGGTCTACTATGGCTACACCTTC; CDR3aa: CASSKKGQVYYGYTF
d_gene: -; j_gene: TRBJ1-4; v_gene: TRBV6-5; abundance: many; CDR3nt: TGTGCCAGCAGTTACTCGAGACCTAATGAAAAACTGTTTTTT; CDR3aa: CASSYSRPNEKLFF
d_gene: TRBD1; j_gene: TRBJ1-4; v_gene: TRBV4-2; abundance: many; CDR3nt: TGTGCCAGCAGCCAAGACCAGGGGGCAGGGGAAAAACTGTTTTTT; CDR3aa: CASSQDQGAGEKLFF
d_gene: TRBD2; j_gene: TRBJ2-7; v_gene: TRBV6-2/TRBV6-3; abundance: many; CDR3nt: TGTGCCAGCAGCTCGGTGGGACTAGCGGCTGAGCAGTACTTC; CDR3aa: CASSSVGLAAEQYF
d_gene: -; j_gene: TRBJ1-1; v_gene: TRBV7-8; abundance: -; CDR3nt: TGTGCCAGCAGCCAGACCGACACTGAAGCTTTCTTT; CDR3aa: CASSQTDTEAFF
d_gene: -; j_gene: TRBJ2-7; v_gene: TRBV6-8; abundance: many; CDR3nt: TGTGCCAGGGAGACGGACTATCGGGTCTACGAGCAGTACTTC; CDR3aa: CARETDYRVYEQYF
d_gene: TRBD2; j_gene: TRBJ2-4; v_gene: TRBV20-1; abundance: -; CDR3nt: TGCAGTGCCTCGACTAGCGGGAGACAAAACATTCAGTACTTC; CDR3aa: CSASTSGRQNIQYF
d_gene: TRBD1; j_gene: TRBJ1-4; v_gene: TRBV11-2; abundance: -; CDR3nt: TGTGCCAGCAGCCGACAGGGCCAGAATGAAAAACTGTTTTTT; CDR3aa: CASSRQGQNEKLFF
d_gene: TRBD1; j_gene: TRBJ1-6; v_gene: TRBV18; abundance: -; CDR3nt: TGTGCCAGCTCACCAGCCCAGGGGGTCAATTCACCCCTCCACTTT; CDR3aa: CASSPAQGVNSPLHF
d_gene: TRBD1; j_gene: TRBJ2-5; v_gene: TRBV5-1; abundance: -; CDR3nt: TGCGCCAGCAGCCCTCGACAGGGCTTGGAGGAGACCCAGTACTTC; CDR3aa: CASSPRQGLEETQYF
d_gene: TRBD2; j_gene: TRBJ2-7; v_gene: TRBV27; abundance: -; CDR3nt: TGTGCCAGCAGTTTAAGGTTCGCTAGCGGGAGGCAATACGAGCAGTACTTC; CDR3aa: CASSLRFASGRQYEQYF
d_gene: TRBD1; j_gene: TRBJ2-7; v_gene: TRBV23-1; abundance: few; CDR3nt: TGCGCCAGCAGTCAATCACGGACAGGGGAAGGGAACGAGCAGTACTTC; CDR3aa: CASSQSRTGEGNEQYF